Listed here are 24 T cell receptor beta chains from one sample, sequenced in a study of blood T cell repertoires in COVID-19. The protocol was immunoSEQ multiplex PCR, while the TCRdb copy is restricted to in-frame clones and leaves out a portion. Among 200,000 to 250,000 clones listed, 70% to 90% were seen once. The material sequenced was peripheral blood. Receptors were obtained from a young woman who had recovered from COVID-19.

The chain carries TRBV7-2 and TRBJ2-3, with a tentative D call TRBD1 (7 bases). The V gene lost 4 bases and the J gene lost 3 bases, with 11 bases spanning the gap. The CDR3 is 14 residues long. Germline CDR1 is SGHTA and CDR2 is FQGNSA. The CDR3 reads CASSSGGWTDTQYF. The DNA of the CDR3 is TGTGCCAGCAGCTCAGGGGGGTGGACAGATACGCAGTATTTT.

V is TRBV27 and J is TRBJ2-1; 11 nucleotides match TRBD1. CDR1 and CDR2 (germline): MNHEY, SMNVEV (reference sequence). V lost 4 bases to trimming and J lost 5 bases; unmatched junction nucleotides: 1. This CDR3 region has 14 residues. The CDR3 nucleotides read TGTGCCAGCAGTTGGACAGGGGGCAACAATGAGCAGTTCTTC. It codes for CASSWTGGNNEQFF.

This chain joins TRBV27 and TRBJ2-7, with D perhaps TRBD2 (5 bases). V was clipped by 0 bases and J by 0 bases, with 9 bases between them. Looked up from germline, CDR1 is MNHEY and CDR2 is SMNVEV (reference sequence). The CDR3 spans 15 residues. Written as DNA, the CDR3 is TGTGCCAGCAGTTTATCGGGTGGGAGCTCCTACGAGCAGTACTTC. Its translation is CASSLSGGSSYEQYF.

The chain links TRBV6-2 or TRBV6-3 to TRBJ2-1; 13 nucleotides agree with TRBD2. This CDR3 is built from 19 residues. V shed 2 bases, J shed 8 bases, and the junction held 15 bases outside the gene matches. Per germline, CDR1 MNHEY and CDR2 SVGEGT. CDR3 in amino acids: CASSYPSLTSGGPMDEQFF. The CDR3 bases are TGTGCCAGCAGTTACCCCAGTTTGACTAGCGGGGGGCCTATGGATGAGCAGTTCTTC.

This clone was detected only once. The CDR3 sequence: CASSQTGNTEAFF. In DNA form, the CDR3 reads TGTGCCAGCAGCCAGACAGGGAACACTGAAGCTTTCTTT. The chain joins TRBV14 to TRBJ1-1; tentative D call: TRBD1 (6 bases). Trimming removed 3 bases at V and 1 base at J, with 6 bases between. CDR3 length: 13 residues. Germline CDR1 is SGHDN and CDR2 is FVKESK.

This clone was found many times. This chain connects TRBV19 to TRBJ2-3; 11 nucleotides agree with TRBD1. Germline V gene data show CDR1 as LNHDA and CDR2 as SQIVND (reference sequence). The V and J ends lost 5 bases and 4 bases, in that order; junction bases with no gene match: 2. This CDR3 comprises 14 residues. In nucleotides, the CDR3 is TGTGCCAGTAGTCTGGGACAGGGGGCAGATACGCAGTATTTT. Its translation is CASSLGQGADTQYF.

This chain links TRBV19 with TRBJ2-1; 7 positions match TRBD2. With 8 bases clipped from V and 5 bases from J, the junction kept 9 bases outside the gene matches. This CDR3 comprises 14 residues. The germline V gene encodes CDR1 LNHDA and CDR2 SQIVND (reference sequence). CDR3 in DNA: TGTGCCAGTTTACCGGGAGGAACTGACAATGAGCAGTTCTTC. Protein product: CASLPGGTDNEQFF.

The CDR3 reads CASSQDSGGIAEAFF. The CDR3 region has the DNA TGCGCCAGCAGCCAAGATAGCGGGGGGATCGCTGAAGCTTTCTTT. V usage is TRBV4-3 and J usage is TRBJ1-1, with D possibly matching TRBD1 (5 bases). The CDR3 length is 15 residues. Trimming cost V 0 bases and J 6 bases, with 14 bases left between them. Germline V lookup: CDR1 LGHNA, CDR2 YSLEER.

This sequence joins TRBV10-3 and TRBJ1-2; the D is unclear. Germline CDR1 and CDR2: ENHRY and SYGVKD. V lost 10 bases, J lost 8 bases, and 17 bases lay in between. The CDR3 contains 12 residues. Here the CDR3 DNA reads TGTGCCACCAACACGGGGATAGGGGGCTACACCTTC. This translates into CATNTGIGGYTF.

The chain couples TRBV9 to TRBJ2-5, with TRBD1 identical over 7 bases. V was pared by 0 bases and J by 7 bases, with 3 bases of the junction left unmatched. This CDR3 region has 13 residues. Germline V gene lookup returns CDR1 SGDLS and CDR2 YYNGEE. CDR3 nucleotide sequence: TGTGCCAGCAGCGTAGAAGGGGGCAGGACCCAGTACTTC. This codes for CASSVEGGRTQYF. The variable domain in full, completed from reference TRBV9 and TRBJ2-5, reads DSGVTQTPKHLITATGQRVTLRCSPRSGDLSVYWYQQSLDQGLQFLIQYYNGEERAKGNILERFSAQQFPDLHSELNLSSLELGDSALYFCASSVEGGRTQYFGPGTRLLVL.

The rearrangement uses TRBV6-5 and TRBJ2-1, with 8 bases that match TRBD1. V gave up 6 bases and J gave up 8 bases; unmatched junction bases: 12. The CDR3 consists of 15 residues. The V gene's germline CDR1 is MNHEY and CDR2 SVGAGI. CDR3 amino acids: CASSADRGFPYEQFF. The CDR3, as DNA: TGTGCCAGCAGCGCAGACAGGGGTTTTCCCTATGAGCAGTTCTTC.

The gene calls are TRBV6-5 and TRBJ2-1; unclear D gene. V shed 7 bases and J shed 5 bases, with 15 bases lying between them. The CDR3 length is 14 residues. In germline, CDR1 is MNHEY, CDR2 SVGAGI. Written as DNA, the CDR3 is TGTGCCAGCACCACCCTGAGGTTTCACAATGAGCAGTTCTTC. Amino acids: CASTTLRFHNEQFF.

This clone came up once. This rearrangement joins TRBV27 to TRBJ1-1; perhaps TRBD1 as D (6 bases). The V gene's germline CDR1 is MNHEY and CDR2 SMNVEV (reference sequence). CDR3 length: 16 amino acids. The ends were cut back, 2 bases at V and 2 bases at J, with 15 bases in the middle. This CDR3 is CASSLASGQLNTEAFF. The CDR3 DNA sequence: TGTGCCAGCAGTTTAGCGTCCGGACAGCTAAACACTGAAGCTTTCTTT.

The V gene is TRBV19, the J gene TRBJ1-1, with no clear D. V lost 3 bases to trimming and J lost 1 base, with 12 bases between them. The CDR3 is made up of 15 amino acids. CDR1 and CDR2 from the germline V gene are LNHDA and SQIVND (reference sequence). The CDR3 protein is CASSMMRVENTEAFF. CDR3 sequence (DNA): TGTGCCAGTAGTATGATGCGGGTGGAGAACACTGAAGCTTTCTTT.

This clone was detected only once. V is TRBV5-1 and J is TRBJ1-6; 7 nucleotides match TRBD1. The V and J ends lost 2 bases and 7 bases, in that order; junction bases with no gene match: 6. CDR3 length: 15 amino acids. Germline-derived CDR1 and CDR2 are SGHRS and YFSETQ. CDR3 region: CASSLLTGRNSPLHF. CDR3 coding DNA: TGCGCCAGCAGCTTACTGACAGGGCGAAATTCACCCCTCCACTTT.

The CDR3 loop is CASSLSSGGSYEQYF. DNA of the CDR3: TGTGCCAGCAGTTTAAGTAGCGGGGGCTCCTACGAGCAGTACTTC. The chain links TRBV25-1 to TRBJ2-7; 9 nucleotides line up with TRBD2. Germline CDR1 and CDR2: MGHDK and SYGVNS. This CDR3 has 15 residues. V shed 5 bases, J shed 0 bases, and the junction held 5 bases outside the gene matches.

The genes are TRBV19 and TRBJ1-4; no clear D gene. Germline V gives CDR1 LNHDA, CDR2 SQIVND (reference sequence). V lost 5 bases to trimming and J lost 0 bases, with 19 bases between them. This CDR3 has 18 residues. CDR3 in DNA: TGTGCCAGTAGTTCCCGACCTTTCCGAAGCGCAACTAATGAAAAACTGTTTTTT. Residues: CASSSRPFRSATNEKLFF.

The J gene is TRBJ2-1, the V gene TRBV7-3; TRBD2 matches at 11 bases. Per germline, CDR1 SGHTA and CDR2 FQGTGA. Unmatched junction bases numbered 5, after V lost 2 bases and J lost 2 bases. The CDR3 is 17 residues long. The CDR3 here is CASSLWGSGRAYNEQFF. CDR3 DNA: TGTGCCAGCAGCTTATGGGGTAGCGGGAGGGCCTACAATGAGCAGTTCTTC.

The rearrangement links TRBV29-1 to TRBJ1-1, with D perhaps TRBD1 (5 bases). With 4 bases removed from V and 5 bases from J, the gap between germline ends came to 14 bases. The germline V gene has CDR1 SQVTM and CDR2 ANQGSEA. The CDR3 contains 13 residues. The CDR3: CSVVRGALTEAFF. The CDR3 nucleotides are TGCAGCGTTGTCCGCGGGGCGCTGACTGAAGCTTTCTTT.

This sequence joins TRBV7-9 and TRBJ2-7, with D uncertain. Trimming took 3 bases from V and 3 from J, leaving 15 bases between them. Germline CDR1 is SEHNR and CDR2 is FQNEAQ (reference sequence). The CDR3 length is 15 residues. The CDR3 nucleotides read TGTGCCAGCAGCTTTGTCGCGACAAGAAACTACGAGCAGTACTTC. It is translated as CASSFVATRNYEQYF. Full variable domain (missing parts from reference TRBV7-9 and TRBJ2-7): DTGVSQNPRHKITKRGQNVTFRCDPISEHNRLYWYRQTLGQGPEFLTYFQNEAQLEKSRLLSDRFSAERPKGSFSTLEIQRTEQGDSAMYLCASSFVATRNYEQYFGPGTRLTVT.

The V and J genes are TRBV7-2 and TRBJ2-1; 8 bases match TRBD2. CDR3 length: 16 residues. V shed 5 bases, J shed 7 bases, and the junction held 13 bases outside the gene matches. Germline V lookup: CDR1 SGHTA, CDR2 FQGNSA. CDR3 protein: CASSLNSGNIVNEQFF. In nucleotides, the CDR3 is TGTGCCAGCAGCCTGAATAGCGGGAATATAGTGAATGAGCAGTTCTTC.

The genes are TRBV27 and TRBJ1-2; possible D gene TRBD1, 5 bases. Trimming shortened V by 4 bases and J by 4 bases, and 7 bases separated the two germline ends. Looked up from germline, CDR1 is MNHEY and CDR2 is SMNVEV (reference sequence). The CDR3 is made up of 12 amino acids. The CDR3 DNA reads TGTGCCAGCAGTTACCAGGGCTATGGCTACACCTTC. This encodes CASSYQGYGYTF.

CDR3 protein: CASSFTTAYEQYF. CDR3 DNA sequence: TGCGCCAGCAGCTTCACCACAGCTTACGAGCAGTACTTC. The rearrangement uses TRBV5-1 and TRBJ2-7; D is uncertain. Germline V gene data show CDR1 as SGHRS and CDR2 as YFSETQ. The V end was cut by 2 bases, the J end by 4 bases, with 10 bases between. The CDR3 covers 13 residues.

The genes are TRBV7-9 and TRBJ2-7, with D perhaps matching TRBD2 (6 bases). The CDR3 has 16 amino acids. Trimming cost V 0 bases and J 1 base, with 13 bases left between them. Germline assignment: CDR1 SEHNR and CDR2 FQNEAQ (reference sequence). As DNA, the CDR3 is TGTGCCAGCAGCTTAGCGGAGGGAGGCCTATCCTACGAGCAGTACTTC. Its translation is CASSLAEGGLSYEQYF.